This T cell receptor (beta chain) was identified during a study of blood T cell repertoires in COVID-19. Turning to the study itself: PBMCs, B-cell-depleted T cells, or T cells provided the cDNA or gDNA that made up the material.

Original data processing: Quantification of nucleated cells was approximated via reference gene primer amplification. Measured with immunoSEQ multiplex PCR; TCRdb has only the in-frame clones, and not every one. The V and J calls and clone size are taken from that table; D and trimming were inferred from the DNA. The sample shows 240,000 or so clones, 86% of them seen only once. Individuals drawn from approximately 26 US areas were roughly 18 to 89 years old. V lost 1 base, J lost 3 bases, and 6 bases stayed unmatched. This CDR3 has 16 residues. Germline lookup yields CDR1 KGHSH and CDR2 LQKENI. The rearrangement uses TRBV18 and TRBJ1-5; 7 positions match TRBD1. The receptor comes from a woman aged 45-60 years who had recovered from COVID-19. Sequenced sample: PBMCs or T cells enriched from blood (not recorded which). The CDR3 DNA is TGTGCCAGCTCACCACTAAGTACAGGGGACAATCAGCCCCAGCATTTT. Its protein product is CASSPLSTGDNQPQHF. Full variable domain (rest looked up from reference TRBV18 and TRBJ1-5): NAGVMQNPRHLVRRRGQEARLRCSPMKGHSHVYWYRQLPEEGLKFMVYLQKENIIDESGMPKERFSAEFPKEGPSILRIQQVVRGDSAAYFCASSPLSTGDNQPQHFGDGTRLSIL.